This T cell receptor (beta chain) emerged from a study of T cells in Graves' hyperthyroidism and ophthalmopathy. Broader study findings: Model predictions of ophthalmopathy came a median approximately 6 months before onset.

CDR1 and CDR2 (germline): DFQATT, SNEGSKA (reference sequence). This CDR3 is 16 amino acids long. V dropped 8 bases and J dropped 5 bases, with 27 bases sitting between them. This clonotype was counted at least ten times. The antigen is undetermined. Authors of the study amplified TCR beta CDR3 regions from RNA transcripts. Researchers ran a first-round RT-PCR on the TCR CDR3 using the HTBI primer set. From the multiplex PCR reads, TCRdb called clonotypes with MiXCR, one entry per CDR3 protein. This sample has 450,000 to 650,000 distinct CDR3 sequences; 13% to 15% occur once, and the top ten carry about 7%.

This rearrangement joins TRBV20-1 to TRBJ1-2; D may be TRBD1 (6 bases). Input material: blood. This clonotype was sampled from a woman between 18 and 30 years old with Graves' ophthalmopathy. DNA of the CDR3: TGCAGTCCGACCAACGGGGGGCAGGCTAGCGCATATGGCTACACCTTC. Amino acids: CSPTNGGQASAYGYTF.